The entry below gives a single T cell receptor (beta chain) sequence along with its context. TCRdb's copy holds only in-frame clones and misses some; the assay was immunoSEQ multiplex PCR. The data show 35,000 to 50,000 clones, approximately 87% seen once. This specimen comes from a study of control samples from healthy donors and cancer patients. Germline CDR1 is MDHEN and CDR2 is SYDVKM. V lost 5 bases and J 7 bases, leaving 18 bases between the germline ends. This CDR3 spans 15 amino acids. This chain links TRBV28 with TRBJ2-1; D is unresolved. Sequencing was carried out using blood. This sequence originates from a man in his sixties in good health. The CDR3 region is CASSPPPPINNEQFF. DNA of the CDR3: TGTGCCAGCAGTCCCCCTCCGCCTATTAATAATGAGCAGTTCTTC.